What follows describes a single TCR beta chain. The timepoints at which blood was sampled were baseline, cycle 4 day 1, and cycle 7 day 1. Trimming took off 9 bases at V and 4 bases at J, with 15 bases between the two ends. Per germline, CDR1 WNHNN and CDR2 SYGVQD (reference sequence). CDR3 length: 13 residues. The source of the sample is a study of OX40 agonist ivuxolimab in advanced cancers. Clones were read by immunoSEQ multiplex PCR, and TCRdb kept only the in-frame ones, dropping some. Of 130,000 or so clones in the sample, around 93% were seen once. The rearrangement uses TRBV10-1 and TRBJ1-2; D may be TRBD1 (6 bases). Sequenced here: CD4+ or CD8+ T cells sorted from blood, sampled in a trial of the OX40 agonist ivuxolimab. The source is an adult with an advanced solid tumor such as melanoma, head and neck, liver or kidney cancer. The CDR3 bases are TGCGCCAGGGATGGGGGGGCCAGCTATGGCTACACCTTC. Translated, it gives CARDGGASYGYTF.